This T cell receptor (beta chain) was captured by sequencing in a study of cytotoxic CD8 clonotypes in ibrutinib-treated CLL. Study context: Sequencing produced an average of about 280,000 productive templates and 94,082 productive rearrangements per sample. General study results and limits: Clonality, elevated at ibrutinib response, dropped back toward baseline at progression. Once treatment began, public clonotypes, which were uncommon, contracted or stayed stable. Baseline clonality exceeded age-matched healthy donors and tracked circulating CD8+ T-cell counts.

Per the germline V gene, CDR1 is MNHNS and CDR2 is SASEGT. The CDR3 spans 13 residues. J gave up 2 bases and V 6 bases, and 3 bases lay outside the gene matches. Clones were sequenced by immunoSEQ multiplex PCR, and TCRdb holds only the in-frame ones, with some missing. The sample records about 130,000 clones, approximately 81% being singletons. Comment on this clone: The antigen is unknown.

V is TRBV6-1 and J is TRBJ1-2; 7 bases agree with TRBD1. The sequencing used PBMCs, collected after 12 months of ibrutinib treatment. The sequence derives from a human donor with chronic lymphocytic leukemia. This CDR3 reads CASRMGQNYGYTF. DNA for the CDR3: TGTGCCAGCAGAATGGGACAGAACTATGGCTACACCTTC.